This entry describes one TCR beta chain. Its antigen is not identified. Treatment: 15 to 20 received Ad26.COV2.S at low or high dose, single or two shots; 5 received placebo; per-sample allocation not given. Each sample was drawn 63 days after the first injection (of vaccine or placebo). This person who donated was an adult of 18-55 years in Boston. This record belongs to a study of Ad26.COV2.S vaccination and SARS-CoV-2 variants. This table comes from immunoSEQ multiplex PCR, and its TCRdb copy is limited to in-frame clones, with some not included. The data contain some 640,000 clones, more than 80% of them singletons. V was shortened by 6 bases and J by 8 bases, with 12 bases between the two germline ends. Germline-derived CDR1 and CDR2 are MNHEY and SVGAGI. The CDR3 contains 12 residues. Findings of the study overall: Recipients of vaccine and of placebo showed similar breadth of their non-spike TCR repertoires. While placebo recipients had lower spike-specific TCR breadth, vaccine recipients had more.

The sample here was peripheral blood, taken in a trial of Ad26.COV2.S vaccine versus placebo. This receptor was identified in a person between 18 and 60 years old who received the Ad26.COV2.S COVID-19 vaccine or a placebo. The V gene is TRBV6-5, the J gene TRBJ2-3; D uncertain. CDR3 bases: TGTGCCAGCAGCCGGGCAGGTGGTACGCAGTATTTT. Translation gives CASSRAGGTQYF.